A selection of T cell receptor beta chains follows, all from one sample in a study of glioma-infiltrating T cells after dendritic cell vaccination. The data were produced by immunoSEQ multiplex PCR, yet TCRdb's version contains in-frame clones alone and is incomplete. The table lists 25,000 to 35,000 clones, over 90% of them singletons. The source was blood, collected before dendritic cell vaccination. Every receptor here comes from a human donor with glioblastoma. The CDR3 runs from the conserved cysteine through the conserved F or W. D genes are given only for firm matches. The size of a clone is reported for some rows only, either as once, few or many, or as a class for expanded clones.

cdr3_aa: CASSALQGSSEQYF; cdr3_nt: TGTGCCAGCAGTGCTCTGCAGGGGTCCAGCGAGCAGTACTTC; j_call: TRBJ2-7; d_call: .; v_call: TRBV2; clone_size: once
cdr3_aa: CASRWTGWNEKLFF; cdr3_nt: TGTGCCAGCAGGTGGACAGGCTGGAATGAAAAACTGTTTTTT; j_call: TRBJ1-4; d_call: TRBD1; v_call: TRBV28; clone_size: .
cdr3_aa: CASSDAGVRTDTQYF; cdr3_nt: TGTGCCAGCAGTGACGCAGGGGTTCGGACAGATACGCAGTATTTT; j_call: TRBJ2-3; d_call: .; v_call: TRBV6-6; clone_size: once
cdr3_aa: CASSQDTFRQYF; cdr3_nt: TGCGCCAGCAGCCAAGATACATTTCGGCAGTACTTC; j_call: TRBJ2-7; d_call: .; v_call: TRBV4-1; clone_size: .
cdr3_aa: CASSTGTFMGNQPQHF; cdr3_nt: TGTGCCAGTAGTACAGGGACTTTCATGGGAAATCAGCCCCAGCATTTT; j_call: TRBJ1-5; d_call: .; v_call: TRBV19; clone_size: .
cdr3_aa: CASSFEGSHSGYTF; cdr3_nt: TGTGCCAGCAGCTTTGAGGGCTCGCACTCTGGCTACACCTTC; j_call: TRBJ1-2; d_call: .; v_call: TRBV7-2; clone_size: .
cdr3_aa: CASSPHPPLGLAGEQYF; cdr3_nt: TGTGCCAGCAGTCCTCATCCCCCGTTGGGACTAGCCGGCGAGCAGTACTTC; j_call: TRBJ2-7; d_call: TRBD2; v_call: TRBV9; clone_size: .
cdr3_aa: CASSTTSTNTEAFF; cdr3_nt: TGTGCCAGCAGCACTACTTCGACTAACACTGAAGCTTTCTTT; j_call: TRBJ1-1; d_call: .; v_call: TRBV7-2; clone_size: .
cdr3_aa: CASSEGTVYNSPLHF; cdr3_nt: TGTGCCAGCAGCGAGGGGACAGTTTATAATTCACCCCTCCACTTT; j_call: TRBJ1-6; d_call: TRBD1; v_call: TRBV9; clone_size: .
cdr3_aa: CASRSGQGGGYTF; cdr3_nt: TGTGCCAGCAGATCGGGACAGGGCGGGGGCTACACCTTC; j_call: TRBJ1-2; d_call: TRBD1; v_call: TRBV6-6; clone_size: .
cdr3_aa: CASSPRTGWETQYF; cdr3_nt: TGTGCCAGCAGCCCTAGGACAGGGTGGGAGACCCAGTACTTC; j_call: TRBJ2-5; d_call: TRBD1; v_call: TRBV7-7; clone_size: .
cdr3_aa: CATSRGDRGRMSYEQYF; cdr3_nt: TGTGCCACCAGCAGAGGAGACAGGGGGCGCATGTCCTACGAGCAGTACTTC; j_call: TRBJ2-7; d_call: TRBD1; v_call: TRBV15; clone_size: .
cdr3_aa: CASTQNSLDNEQFF; cdr3_nt: TGTGCCAGCACCCAAAACTCCCTGGACAATGAGCAGTTCTTC; j_call: TRBJ2-1; d_call: .; v_call: TRBV7-2; clone_size: .
cdr3_aa: CASSEGTGGQPQHF; cdr3_nt: TGCGCCAGCAGCGAGGGGACAGGGGGCCAGCCCCAGCATTTT; j_call: TRBJ1-5; d_call: TRBD1; v_call: TRBV5-1; clone_size: .
cdr3_aa: CASGGVRGPTDTQYF; cdr3_nt: TGTGCCAGCGGAGGGGTACGGGGCCCCACAGATACGCAGTATTTT; j_call: TRBJ2-3; d_call: .; v_call: TRBV6-6; clone_size: few
cdr3_aa: CASSLTGGETQYF; cdr3_nt: TGCGCCAGCAGCTTGACAGGGGGAGAGACCCAGTACTTC; j_call: TRBJ2-5; d_call: TRBD1; v_call: TRBV5-1; clone_size: .
cdr3_aa: CASSPVDSQETQYF; cdr3_nt: TGTGCCAGCTCACCGGTGGACAGCCAAGAGACCCAGTACTTC; j_call: TRBJ2-5; d_call: .; v_call: TRBV18; clone_size: .
cdr3_aa: CASSHGTGGTDTQYF; cdr3_nt: TGTGCCAGCAGCCACGGGACAGGGGGAACGGATACGCAGTATTTT; j_call: TRBJ2-3; d_call: TRBD1; v_call: TRBV7-4; clone_size: .
cdr3_aa: CASKGDSSNQPQHF; cdr3_nt: TGTGCCAGTAAAGGGGACTCTAGCAATCAGCCCCAGCATTTT; j_call: TRBJ1-5; d_call: .; v_call: TRBV19; clone_size: .
cdr3_aa: CAISGGAQETQYF; cdr3_nt: TGTGCCATCAGCGGGGGGGCCCAAGAGACCCAGTACTTC; j_call: TRBJ2-5; d_call: TRBD2; v_call: TRBV10-3; clone_size: .
cdr3_aa: CASSRGAGGTLTGEQYF; cdr3_nt: TGCGCCAGCAGCCGAGGCGCCGGGGGGACCTTAACCGGCGAGCAGTACTTC; j_call: TRBJ2-7; d_call: TRBD2; v_call: TRBV4-1; clone_size: few
cdr3_aa: CASSYSTGATGELFF; cdr3_nt: TGTGCCAGCAGTTACTCAACAGGGGCGACCGGGGAGCTGTTTTTT; j_call: TRBJ2-2; d_call: TRBD1; v_call: TRBV6-5; clone_size: .
cdr3_aa: CARGAYPLGEQFF; cdr3_nt: TGTGCTCGGGGGGCCTACCCCCTGGGTGAGCAGTTCTTC; j_call: TRBJ2-1; d_call: .; v_call: TRBV30; clone_size: .
cdr3_aa: CASSLAAGAEDTQYF; cdr3_nt: TGTGCCAGCAGCTTGGCAGCGGGGGCCGAAGATACGCAGTATTTT; j_call: TRBJ2-3; d_call: TRBD2; v_call: TRBV5-8; clone_size: .
cdr3_aa: CASSLGWDSTTEAFF; cdr3_nt: TGTGCCAGCAGCCTAGGGTGGGACTCGACCACTGAAGCTTTCTTT; j_call: TRBJ1-1; d_call: .; v_call: TRBV7-9; clone_size: .
cdr3_aa: CASSPGGGREYF; cdr3_nt: TGTGCCAGCAGCCCCGGGGGGGGGCGGGAGTACTTC; j_call: TRBJ2-7; d_call: TRBD2; v_call: TRBV11-2; clone_size: .
cdr3_aa: CASSLADPGQYNEQFF; cdr3_nt: TGTGCCAGCAGCTTAGCAGATCCGGGACAGTACAATGAGCAGTTCTTC; j_call: TRBJ2-1; d_call: TRBD1; v_call: TRBV7-6; clone_size: once
cdr3_aa: CASSRVTSGQETQYF; cdr3_nt: TGTGCCAGCAGTCGAGTGACTAGCGGGCAAGAGACCCAGTACTTC; j_call: TRBJ2-5; d_call: TRBD2; v_call: TRBV5-5; clone_size: .
cdr3_aa: CAAEGLEMKTQYF; cdr3_nt: TGTGCAGCGGAGGGCTTGGAGATGAAGACCCAGTACTTC; j_call: TRBJ2-5; d_call: .; v_call: TRBV7-9; clone_size: .
cdr3_aa: CASAIQGAGDTQYF; cdr3_nt: TGTGCCAGCGCGATACAGGGGGCTGGGGATACGCAGTATTTT; j_call: TRBJ2-3; d_call: TRBD1; v_call: TRBV6-5; clone_size: .
cdr3_aa: CASSSRLAGGNNEQFF; cdr3_nt: TGTGCCAGCAGCAGCCGACTAGCGGGGGGCAACAATGAGCAGTTCTTC; j_call: TRBJ2-1; d_call: TRBD2; v_call: TRBV7-8; clone_size: .
cdr3_aa: CATKGDYSNQPQHF; cdr3_nt: TGTGCCACCAAGGGGGACTATAGCAATCAGCCCCAGCATTTT; j_call: TRBJ1-5; d_call: .; v_call: TRBV19; clone_size: .
cdr3_aa: CASKVGQPTYEQYF; cdr3_nt: TGTGCCAGCAAAGTAGGACAACCGACCTACGAGCAGTACTTC; j_call: TRBJ2-7; d_call: .; v_call: TRBV6-1; clone_size: .
cdr3_aa: CASTRGGLSTDTQYF; cdr3_nt: TGTGCCAGCACCCGGGGGGGGCTCTCCACAGATACGCAGTATTTT; j_call: TRBJ2-3; d_call: TRBD2; v_call: TRBV9; clone_size: .
cdr3_aa: CASSLANSYEQYF; cdr3_nt: TGTGCCAGCAGCTTAGCAAATTCATACGAGCAGTACTTC; j_call: TRBJ2-7; d_call: .; v_call: TRBV7-2; clone_size: .
cdr3_aa: CASSPPGGTYEQYF; cdr3_nt: TGTGCCAGCAGCCCGCCCGGGGGAACCTACGAGCAGTACTTC; j_call: TRBJ2-7; d_call: .; v_call: TRBV7-8; clone_size: .
cdr3_aa: CASSSQGALNEKLFF; cdr3_nt: TGTGCCAGTAGTTCTCAGGGGGCCCTTAATGAAAAACTGTTTTTT; j_call: TRBJ1-4; d_call: TRBD1; v_call: TRBV19; clone_size: .
cdr3_aa: CASSIGTSNEQFF; cdr3_nt: TGTGCCAGTAGTATAGGTACTTCCAATGAGCAGTTCTTC; j_call: TRBJ2-1; d_call: .; v_call: TRBV19; clone_size: .